Each of the 30 T cell receptor beta chains below was sequenced from the same sample in a study of human T cells and chemical hapten exposure. TCRdb itself ran the RACE reads through MiXCR, one entry per CDR3 protein. The sample includes a few hundred thousand distinct CDR3 sequences, 5% to 6.5% of them seen just once. The time point here: pre-sensitization, week 0. Treatment given: therapeutic diphenylcyclopropenone sensitization with weekly scalp DPC. The input for sequencing was whole blood, taken in connection with sensitization to the hapten diphenylcyclopropenone (DPC). Receptors were obtained from a woman aged 18-29 years with alopecia areata. Some clones in this sample may be carry-over from other donors' samples.

This chain connects TRBV12-3 or TRBV12-4 to TRBJ1-1, with D tentatively TRBD1 (5 bases). The CDR3 has 14 residues. V was trimmed by 5 bases and J by 5 bases, leaving 15 bases between them. The CDR3 sequence is CASSTSGKRTEAFF. The DNA of the CDR3 is TGTGCCAGCAGTACCTCAGGGAAACGGACTGAAGCTTTCTTT.

Ten or more counts support this clonotype. This chain links TRBV6-5 with TRBJ1-2, with TRBD1 matching 9 bases. The CDR3 runs to 12 residues. Germline trimming cut 11 bases from V and 2 bases from J; bases unmatched to any gene: 3. Germline CDR1 MNHEY, CDR2 SVGAGI. This CDR3 reads CAVTGGNYGYTF. The CDR3 DNA sequence: TGTGCCGTCACAGGGGGCAACTATGGCTACACCTTC.

This clonotype was counted at least ten times. V and J are TRBV18 and TRBJ2-1; D unclear. The CDR3 totals 14 residues. In germline, CDR1 is KGHSH, CDR2 LQKENI. V gave up 3 bases and J gave up 7 bases, with 13 bases separating them. CDR3 bases: TGTGCCAGCTCACCCCCGGAGACCCGAAATGAGCAGTTCTTC. This sequence encodes CASSPPETRNEQFF.

This clonotype has a count of ten or more. The chain links TRBV5-4 to TRBJ2-3; D not resolved. Germline CDR1 SGHNT, CDR2 YYREEE (reference sequence). This CDR3 has 12 amino acids. Trimming cost V 3 bases and J 5 bases, with 7 bases left between them. DNA for the CDR3: TGTGCCAGCAGCTACCTCGTAGATACGCAGTATTTT. Encoded protein: CASSYLVDTQYF.

Many counts were recorded for this clonotype. This rearrangement joins TRBV6-5 to TRBJ2-2; a weak D match, TRBD2 (6 bases). The V gene's germline CDR1 is MNHEY and CDR2 SVGAGI. Trimming shortened V by 6 bases and J by 2 bases, and 10 bases separated the two germline ends. This CDR3 spans 14 amino acids. CDR3 protein: CASSLDYNTGELFF. In DNA form, the CDR3 reads TGTGCCAGCAGCCTGGACTACAACACCGGGGAGCTGTTTTTT.

V is TRBV20-1 and J is TRBJ2-7; 8 bases line up with TRBD1. The V and J ends lost 3 bases and 5 bases, in that order; junction bases with no gene match: 9. There are 14 residues in the CDR3. Germline V gene data show CDR1 as DFQATT and CDR2 as SNEGSKA (reference sequence). CDR3 bases: TGCAGTGCTAGGAACGACAGGGGTTTGGACGAGCAGTACTTC. Its translation is CSARNDRGLDEQYF.

This clonotype was recorded at least ten times. The chain is built from TRBV12-5 and TRBJ1-2; D possibly corresponds to TRBD1 (6 bases). The ends were cut back, 2 bases at V and 5 bases at J, with 15 bases in the middle. The length of the CDR3 is 15 residues. Germline lookup yields CDR1 LGHNT and CDR2 FRNRAP. As DNA, the CDR3 is TGTGCTAGTGGTTTGATCACTCGGGGGGCGTATGGCTACACCTTC. Translated, it gives CASGLITRGAYGYTF.

This clonotype has a handful of counts. J is TRBJ2-3 and V is TRBV20-1; perhaps TRBD2 as D (5 bases). The CDR3 contains 13 residues. V was pared by 5 bases and J by 6 bases, with 15 bases between. CDR1 DFQATT and CDR2 SNEGSKA come from the germline V gene (reference sequence). The DNA for the CDR3 is TGCAGTGCTCGAGGGCTCTCTGGGGATACGCAGTATTTT. It is translated as CSARGLSGDTQYF.

V usage is TRBV7-2 and J usage is TRBJ1-2, with a possible D match to TRBD1 (6 bases). V was cut by 1 base and J by 4 bases, with 13 bases left in between. In germline, CDR1 is SGHTA, CDR2 FQGNSA. The CDR3 runs to 15 residues. This chain's CDR3 is CASSLEKGVSYGYTF. CDR3 coding DNA: TGTGCCAGCAGCTTAGAGAAGGGGGTGAGCTATGGCTACACCTTC.

This clonotype was detected a few times. The chain has TRBV6-2 or TRBV6-3 and TRBJ2-3; 11 positions agree with TRBD1. V shed 6 bases and J 5 bases; nucleotides not matched to a gene: 10. The CDR3 sequence is 16 residues long. Germline-derived CDR1 and CDR2 are MNHEY and SVGEGT. The CDR3 loop reads CASRPPDRGPEDTQYF. In nucleotides, the CDR3 is TGTGCCAGCAGGCCACCGGACAGGGGGCCGGAAGATACGCAGTATTTT.

The V and J genes are TRBV10-3 and TRBJ2-2; 8 bases line up with TRBD1. CDR1 is ENHRY and CDR2 is SYGVKD in the germline V gene. The CDR3 is 14 amino acids. V gave up 10 bases and J gave up 5 bases; unmatched junction bases: 9. CDR3 amino acids: CATIDRGRTGELFF. The DNA of the CDR3 is TGTGCCACCATTGACAGGGGTAGAACCGGGGAGCTGTTTTTT.

The chain has TRBV7-9 and TRBJ1-1; D might be TRBD1 (6 bases). Trimming took 3 bases from V and 4 from J, leaving 15 bases between them. The CDR3 is 15 amino acids. Per germline, CDR1 SEHNR and CDR2 FQNEAQ (reference sequence). Written as DNA, the CDR3 is TGTGCCAGCAGCTTCCCGCAGACAGGCGGCACTGAAGCTTTCTTT. Its protein is CASSFPQTGGTEAFF.

This clonotype was observed a handful of times. The V gene is TRBV6-5, the J gene TRBJ2-3, with D perhaps TRBD2 (6 bases). This CDR3 comprises 16 residues. Trimming removed 6 bases at V and 2 bases at J, with 18 bases between. Germline CDR1 and CDR2: MNHEY and SVGAGI. CDR3 sequence: CASRPRDSTYTDTQYF. The CDR3 DNA reads TGTGCCAGCAGGCCCAGGGACTCCACCTACACAGATACGCAGTATTTT.

This chain uses TRBV6-5 with TRBJ1-1; maybe TRBD1 (5 bases). Germline CDR1 and CDR2: MNHEY and SVGAGI. The CDR3 spans 13 residues. V was pared by 3 bases and J by 7 bases, with 12 bases between. This chain's CDR3 is CASSYGGVGEAFF. In DNA, the CDR3 is TGTGCCAGCAGTTATGGGGGGGTCGGTGAAGCTTTCTTT.

This clonotype turned up a few times. The V call is TRBV5-4, the J call TRBJ1-2; TRBD1 aligns across 8 bases. The germline CDR1 and CDR2 sequences are SGHNT and YYREEE (reference sequence). Trimming at V came to 5 bases and at J to 8 bases, leaving 8 bases not matched to a gene. The CDR3 runs to 13 residues. CDR3 sequence reads: CASRPGQGGGYTF. DNA for the CDR3: TGTGCCAGCAGGCCTGGACAGGGCGGAGGCTACACCTTC.

This clonotype was counted many times. V usage is TRBV6-6 and J usage is TRBJ1-1, with 7 nucleotides matching TRBD1. Losses at the gene ends were 0 bases for V and 7 bases for J; bases not matched to a gene: 11. The CDR3 runs 16 residues. Germline V gene data show CDR1 as MNHNY and CDR2 as SVGAGI (reference sequence). CDR3 nucleotide sequence: TGTGCCAGCAGTTACTCTCTATCAGAAGGGGGCGGTGAAGCTTTCTTT. This encodes CASSYSLSEGGGEAFF.

The rearrangement joins TRBV7-2 to TRBJ1-5; D may be TRBD1 (5 bases). With 1 base removed from V and 11 bases from J, the gap between germline ends came to 18 bases. Germline V gives CDR1 SGHTA, CDR2 FQGNSA. CDR3 length: 15 residues. The CDR3 DNA is TGTGCCAGCAGCTTAGTGGGGCAGCCGGAACAGACCCAGCATTTT. It translates to CASSLVGQPEQTQHF.

This clonotype was seen more than once but under ten times. V usage is TRBV6-5 and J usage is TRBJ2-2; the match to TRBD1 covers 7 bases. V shed 8 bases, J shed 0 bases, and the junction held 6 bases outside the gene matches. Germline assignment: CDR1 MNHEY and CDR2 SVGAGI. This CDR3 spans 15 amino acids. The DNA of the CDR3 is TGTGCCAGCGGCCGACAGGGACCGAACACCGGGGAGCTGTTTTTT. Protein product: CASGRQGPNTGELFF.

The chain recombines TRBV7-9 with TRBJ1-1; D gene unclear. CDR3 length: 13 residues. Per germline, CDR1 SEHNR and CDR2 FQNEAQ (reference sequence). With 5 bases removed from V and 6 bases from J, the gap between germline ends came to 13 bases. DNA for the CDR3: TGTGCCAGCAGCCCGCCGTTGGGGTCTGAAGCTTTCTTT. It is translated as CASSPPLGSEAFF.

V usage is TRBV6-5 and J usage is TRBJ2-7, with 8 nucleotides matching TRBD1. Trimming cost V 10 bases and J 3 bases; bases outside gene matches: 11. CDR1 and CDR2 (germline): MNHEY, SVGAGI. CDR3 size: 14 residues. CDR3 nucleotide sequence: TGTGCCACTCGGCTCGGGACAGGAGTCTACGAGCAGTACTTC. It is translated as CATRLGTGVYEQYF.

This sequence joins TRBV7-8 and TRBJ2-3; the match to TRBD2 covers 9 bases. This CDR3 contains 18 residues. Per the germline V gene, CDR1 is SGHVS and CDR2 is FQNEAQ. The ends lost 1 base at V and 0 bases at J; junction bases unmatched: 8. CDR3 loop: CASSLDLAGSASTDTQYF. The CDR3 DNA reads TGTGCCAGCAGCTTAGATCTAGCGGGGTCTGCTAGCACAGATACGCAGTATTTT.

This clonotype was seen at least ten times. J is TRBJ1-1 and V is TRBV12-5; TRBD1 aligns across 7 bases. V trimming: 5 bases; J trimming: 4 bases; junction bases outside the gene matches: 10. Germline CDR1 reads LGHNT; CDR2 reads FRNRAP. CDR3 length equals 15 residues. The CDR3 DNA is TGTGCTAGTGGTATGGGACAGCCCCCAGGCACTGAAGCTTTCTTT. Translation gives CASGMGQPPGTEAFF.

The chain carries TRBV3-1 and TRBJ1-1; the D is unclear. This CDR3 is built from 14 residues. Between the trimmed V and J ends, which lost 2 bases and 4 bases, there was a span of 11 bases. Germline V CDR1 and CDR2: LGHDT, YNNKEL (reference sequence). DNA of the CDR3: TGTGCCAGCAGCCAACTTGCCATAACCACTGAAGCTTTCTTT. This encodes CASSQLAITTEAFF.

This clonotype has at least ten counts. V is TRBV14 and J is TRBJ2-2; D gene uncertain. This CDR3 is built from 13 residues. Trimming removed 3 bases from V and 2 bases from J, with 4 bases in between. CDR1 and CDR2 from the germline V gene are SGHDN and FVKESK. Here the CDR3 DNA reads TGTGCCAGCAGCCATATCAACACCGGGGAGCTGTTTTTT. It translates to CASSHINTGELFF. The variable domain in full, completed from reference TRBV14 and TRBJ2-2, reads EAGVTQFPSHSVIEKGQTVTLRCDPISGHDNLYWYRRVMGKEIKFLLHFVKESKQDESGMPNNRFLAERTGGTYSTLKVQPAELEDSGVYFCASSHINTGELFFGEGSRLTVL.

This clonotype was seen at least ten times. V is TRBV7-2 and J is TRBJ2-1, with D perhaps TRBD1 or TRBD2 (6 bases each). Trimming shortened V by 0 bases and J by 15 bases, and 18 bases separated the two germline ends. The V gene's germline CDR1 is SGHTA and CDR2 FQGNSA. The CDR3 runs to 14 residues. CDR3 region: CASSLAPEWGAVFF. For the CDR3, the DNA is TGTGCCAGCAGCTTAGCCCCGGAATGGGGGGCTGTGTTCTTC.

There are a few counts of this clonotype. The V call is TRBV9, the J call TRBJ2-7, with D unclear. The CDR3 covers 13 residues. Trimming removed 0 bases from V and 3 bases from J, with 7 bases in between. CDR1 and CDR2 (germline): SGDLS, YYNGEE. The CDR3 DNA reads as TGTGCCAGCAGCGTAGAGGATGACTACGAGCAGTACTTC. The encoded protein is CASSVEDDYEQYF. The complete variable domain, with remaining parts taken from reference TRBV9 and TRBJ2-7, reads DSGVTQTPKHLITATGQRVTLRCSPRSGDLSVYWYQQSLDQGLQFLIQYYNGEERAKGNILERFSAQQFPDLHSELNLSSLELGDSALYFCASSVEDDYEQYFGPGTRLTVT.

Ten or more counts support this clonotype. The chain is built from TRBV12-3 or TRBV12-4 and TRBJ1-5, with D perhaps matching TRBD1 (6 bases). This CDR3 comprises 18 residues. Deletions cut 5 bases from V and 2 bases from J, with 22 bases between. The CDR3 coding sequence is TGTGCCAGCAGTCCACGGAGGGGGACCGATTTGGGCAATCAGCCCCAGCATTTT. Encoded protein: CASSPRRGTDLGNQPQHF.

The chain is built from TRBV6-2 or TRBV6-3 and TRBJ1-2, with D possibly being TRBD1 (5 bases). This CDR3 spans 12 amino acids. Trimming took off 6 bases at V and 7 bases at J, with 12 bases between the two ends. CDR1 MNHEY and CDR2 SVGEGT come from the germline V gene. The CDR3 bases are TGTGCCAGCAGCGAAGACAGAATTGGCTACACCTTC. Amino acids: CASSEDRIGYTF.

The table lists this clonotype with a few counts. The rearrangement uses TRBV4-3 and TRBJ2-1; D ambiguous. Trimming took off 0 bases at V and 7 bases at J, with 7 bases between the two ends. The CDR3 has 13 amino acids. Germline CDR1 LGHNA, CDR2 YSLEER. The CDR3 DNA sequence: TGCGCCAGCAGCCAAGAAACTTTTAATGAGCAGTTCTTC. This gives the protein CASSQETFNEQFF.

This clonotype turned up a few times. The genes are TRBV24-1 and TRBJ2-1; TRBD1 matches 7 bases. CDR1 is KGHDR, CDR2 SFDVKD, per germline. The V gene end was trimmed by 9 bases and the J gene end by 4 bases; junction bases not matched to a gene: 5. The CDR3 covers 13 residues. The CDR3 spells CATRQGRYNEQFF. In DNA, the CDR3 is TGTGCCACCCGACAGGGTCGATACAATGAGCAGTTCTTC.